One sample yielded the 23 T cell receptor beta chains listed below, sequenced in a study of cytomegalovirus exposure and HLA in healthy donors. The study ran its PCR with 60 Vbeta and 13 Jbeta primers. Only in-frame clones appear in the TCRdb table, and some are missing; sequencing was by immunoSEQ multiplex PCR. The table for this sample gives around 64,000 clones. Sequencing was performed on PBMCs. These receptors all come from a female donor in good health and CMV-seropositive.

The chain uses TRBV4-1 and TRBJ2-7, with TRBD1 matching 9 bases. There are 16 residues in the CDR3. V shed 3 bases, J shed 4 bases, and the junction held 10 bases outside the gene matches. The germline gives CDR1 MGHRA, CDR2 YSYEKL. CDR3 sequence (DNA): TGCGCCAGCAGCCATAAAAACACCGGGACAGGGTACGAGCAGTACTTC. It is translated as CASSHKNTGTGYEQYF.

This chain joins TRBV6-1 and TRBJ2-3; maybe TRBD1 (6 bases). This CDR3 has 17 residues. Per the germline V gene, CDR1 is MNHNS and CDR2 is SASEGT. Trimming removed 3 bases at V and 0 bases at J, with 16 bases between. The CDR3 DNA reads TGTGCCAGCAGTGACAGCATTACAGGGTTTAGCACAGATACGCAGTATTTT. Protein: CASSDSITGFSTDTQYF.

The rearrangement links TRBV6-5 to TRBJ2-7; 8 bases align to TRBD1. V was pared by 6 bases and J by 1 base, with 5 bases of the junction left unmatched. The CDR3 spans 14 residues. Germline lookup yields CDR1 MNHEY and CDR2 SVGAGI. CDR3: CASSQGDRSYEQYF. The CDR3, as DNA: TGTGCCAGCAGCCAAGGGGACAGGTCCTACGAGCAGTACTTC.

This rearrangement joins TRBV6-5 to TRBJ2-5, with 7 bases lining up with TRBD2. The germline gives CDR1 MNHEY, CDR2 SVGAGI. V lost 0 bases and J lost 5; bases outside the gene matches: 0. The CDR3 spans 13 residues. DNA of the CDR3: TGTGCCAGCAGTTACTCGGGGGGGGAGACCCAGTACTTC. It specifies CASSYSGGETQYF.

The V gene is TRBV6-5, the J gene TRBJ1-3; D is uncertain. Germline V gene data show CDR1 as MNHEY and CDR2 as SVGAGI. Trimming left V 5 bases short and J 2 bases short, with 10 bases between. This CDR3 is built from 14 residues. Written as DNA, the CDR3 is TGTGCCAGCAGTCCGGGATTTCCTGGAAACACCATATATTTT. Its translation: CASSPGFPGNTIYF.

The rearrangement joins TRBV2 to TRBJ1-3, with 8 bases identical to TRBD1. Germline values: CDR1 SNHLY, CDR2 FYNNEI. Germline trimming cut 6 bases from V and 1 base from J; bases unmatched to any gene: 8. This CDR3 is 16 amino acids long. The CDR3 protein is CASRKTGEPSGNTIYF. The DNA of the CDR3 is TGTGCCAGCAGGAAGACAGGGGAACCTTCTGGAAACACCATATATTTT.

J is TRBJ1-5 and V is TRBV28; 8 bases agree with TRBD1. V was clipped by 5 bases and J by 2 bases; unmatched bases: 11. Germline CDR1 reads MDHEN; CDR2 reads SYDVKM. This CDR3 is built from 17 residues. CDR3 amino acids: CASSTNRGMRGNQPQHF. CDR3 nucleotides: TGTGCCAGCAGTACAAACAGGGGGATGAGGGGCAATCAGCCCCAGCATTTT.

The chain combines TRBV28 with TRBJ2-2; D ambiguous. V lost 2 bases and J 5 bases, leaving 6 bases between the germline ends. CDR3 size: 13 residues. Per the germline V gene, CDR1 is MDHEN and CDR2 is SYDVKM. CDR3 DNA sequence: TGTGCCAGCAGTTTAGGTCAGACCGGGGAGCTGTTTTTT. As protein: CASSLGQTGELFF.

The CDR3 DNA reads as TGCAGCCTGACAGGGGCAGGGGGAGAGACCCAGTACTTC. Its protein product is CSLTGAGGETQYF. V is TRBV29-1 and J is TRBJ2-5, with TRBD1 matching over 8 bases. Germline V gives CDR1 SQVTM, CDR2 ANQGSEA. This CDR3 has 13 residues. The junction had 9 bases not matched to a gene; V was cut back by 8 bases and J by 4 bases. The full variable domain, completed using reference TRBV29-1 and TRBJ2-5, is SAVISQKPSRDICQRGTSLTIQCQVDSQVTMMFWYRQQPGQSLTLIATANQGSEATYESGFVIDKFPISRPNLTFSTLTVSNMSPEDSSIYLCSLTGAGGETQYFGPGTRLLVL.

The chain carries TRBV15 and TRBJ2-5; 7 positions match TRBD1. The CDR3 is 15 amino acids. The trim removed 1 base at V and 4 bases at J, leaving 6 bases unmatched. In germline, CDR1 is LNHNV, CDR2 YYDKDF (reference sequence). DNA for the CDR3: TGTGCCACCAGCAGAGGTAGGGGGCGCCGAGAGACCCAGTACTTC. Protein product: CATSRGRGRRETQYF.

The V gene is TRBV19, the J gene TRBJ1-2, with 9 bases matching TRBD1. The V gene's germline CDR1 is LNHDA and CDR2 SQIVND (reference sequence). The CDR3 spans 15 residues. V lost 3 bases and J lost 4; bases outside the gene matches: 6. DNA of the CDR3: TGTGCCAGTAGTATGGATCTGGGACAGGGCTATGGCTACACCTTC. Protein product: CASSMDLGQGYGYTF.

This chain links TRBV5-1 with TRBJ2-7; 9 nucleotides line up with TRBD1. The CDR3 loop spans 14 amino acids. V was pared by 4 bases and J by 2 bases, with 4 bases of the junction left unmatched. Per the germline V gene, CDR1 is SGHRS and CDR2 is YFSETQ. CDR3 amino acids: CASSHRQGAYEQYF. The CDR3 nucleotides are TGCGCCAGCAGCCACCGACAGGGGGCCTACGAGCAGTACTTC. The whole variable domain, filled in from reference TRBV5-1 and TRBJ2-7, reads KAGVTQTPRYLIKTRGQQVTLSCSPISGHRSVSWYQQTPGQGLQFLFEYFSETQRNKGNFPGRFSGRQFSNSRSEMNVSTLELGDSALYLCASSHRQGAYEQYFGPGTRLTVT.

CDR3 nucleotides: TGCGCCAGCAGCCAAGATGGGGCACCGGGACTAGCGTGGAATGAGCAGTTCTTC. Protein: CASSQDGAPGLAWNEQFF. The chain links TRBV4-3 to TRBJ2-1, with 10 bases lining up with TRBD2. Germline V lookup: CDR1 LGHNA, CDR2 YSLEER. This CDR3 is 18 amino acids long. The V and J ends lost 0 bases and 7 bases, in that order; junction bases with no gene match: 12.

The chain joins TRBV6-5 to TRBJ2-7, with D possibly TRBD2 on 6 matching bases. V lost 0 bases to trimming and J lost 0 bases, with 12 bases between them. Germline loops: CDR1 MNHEY, CDR2 SVGAGI. There are 16 residues in the CDR3. Here the CDR3 DNA reads TGTGCCAGCAGTTACTCGACGGGGGAGACCTCCTACGAGCAGTACTTC. Translating gives CASSYSTGETSYEQYF.

This chain links TRBV5-1 with TRBJ2-7, with a possible D match to TRBD2 (5 bases). The CDR3 is 14 residues long. CDR1 SGHRS and CDR2 YFSETQ come from the germline V gene. Trimming removed 2 bases at V and 0 bases at J, with 9 bases between. CDR3 in amino acids: CASSFTSGSYEQYF. In DNA form, the CDR3 reads TGCGCCAGCAGCTTTACCAGCGGCTCCTACGAGCAGTACTTC.

The gene calls are TRBV7-6 and TRBJ1-5, with 7 bases that match TRBD1. V shed 5 bases, J shed 1 base, and the junction held 11 bases outside the gene matches. CDR3 length: 17 residues. Germline CDR1 is SGHVS and CDR2 is FNYEAQ. CDR3 sequence reads: CASSQQGKTLSNQPQHF. The CDR3 DNA reads as TGTGCCAGCAGCCAACAGGGGAAGACGTTGAGCAATCAGCCCCAGCATTTT.

This sequence joins TRBV7-3 and TRBJ2-1; maybe TRBD2 (5 bases). The CDR3 totals 15 residues. Germline loops: CDR1 SGHTA, CDR2 FQGTGA. Trimming removed 5 bases from V and 8 bases from J, with 19 bases in between. Here the CDR3 DNA reads TGTGCCAGCAGCCCCCGGGAAAGTAATCCCCATGAGCAGTTCTTC. Protein product: CASSPRESNPHEQFF.

A word on this clone: At one boundary the junction diverges from the germline segment, which might be a read error. Other nucleotide sequences in the sample specify the same CDR3. The J gene is TRBJ1-6, the V gene TRBV6-1, with 7 positions matching TRBD1. Germline lookup yields CDR1 MNHNS and CDR2 SASEGT. The CDR3 loop spans 15 amino acids. DNA for the CDR3: TGTGCCAGCAAGAGACCGGGACAGCTTAATTCACCCCTACACTTT. Translated: CASKRPGQLNSPLHF.

The genes are TRBV2 and TRBJ2-1; D remains ambiguous. Trimming cost V 0 bases and J 6 bases, with 9 bases left between them. This CDR3 is 14 amino acids long. CDR1 is SNHLY and CDR2 is FYNNEI in the germline V gene. The CDR3 region has the DNA TGTGCCAGCAGTGAAGCGCTTCAGGTCAATGAGCAGTTCTTC. It yields the protein CASSEALQVNEQFF. Looking up the rest from reference TRBV2 and TRBJ2-1 gives the full variable domain: EPEVTQTPSHQVTQMGQEVILRCVPISNHLYFYWYRQILGQKVEFLVSFYNNEISEKSEIFDDQFSVERPDGSNFTLKIRSTKLEDSAMYFCASSEALQVNEQFFGPGTRLTVL.

This chain joins TRBV29-1 and TRBJ1-1, with D uncertain. CDR3 size: 10 residues. Deletions cut 3 bases from V and 5 bases from J, with 4 bases between. The germline gives CDR1 SQVTM, CDR2 ANQGSEA. In DNA form, the CDR3 reads TGCAGCGTTGAGTTAACTGAAGCTTTCTTT. This codes for CSVELTEAFF.

The rearrangement links TRBV9 to TRBJ1-2; D possibly corresponds to TRBD1 (5 bases). CDR1 and CDR2 from the germline V gene are SGDLS and YYNGEE. CDR3 length: 13 residues. The V and J ends lost 3 bases and 3 bases respectively, with 9 bases between them. The CDR3 loop is CASSADRHYGYTF. The CDR3 coding sequence is TGTGCCAGCAGCGCCGACAGACACTATGGCTACACCTTC.

The genes are TRBV30 and TRBJ2-3; TRBD2 agrees at 8 bases. V was clipped by 4 bases and J by 4 bases; unmatched bases: 13. The CDR3 loop spans 16 amino acids. Germline CDR1 and CDR2: GTSNPN and SVGIG (reference sequence). CDR3 protein: CAWTTLSGRGSDTQYF. DNA of the CDR3: TGTGCCTGGACCACCCTCTCCGGGAGGGGATCAGATACGCAGTATTTT. The full variable domain, completed using reference TRBV30 and TRBJ2-3, is SQTIHQWPATLVQPVGSPLSLECTVEGTSNPNLYWYRQAAGRGLQLLFYSVGIGQISSEVPQNLSASRPQDRQFILSSKKLLLSDSGFYLCAWTTLSGRGSDTQYFGPGTRLTVL.

V and J are TRBV7-2 and TRBJ1-2; 7 positions match TRBD1. The germline V gene has CDR1 SGHTA and CDR2 FQGNSA. The CDR3 runs to 15 residues. Germline trimming cut 5 bases from V and 6 bases from J; bases unmatched to any gene: 12. CDR3 protein: CASSRRGGARDGYTF. CDR3 bases: TGTGCCAGCAGCCGCCGAGGGGGCGCGAGAGATGGCTACACCTTC.